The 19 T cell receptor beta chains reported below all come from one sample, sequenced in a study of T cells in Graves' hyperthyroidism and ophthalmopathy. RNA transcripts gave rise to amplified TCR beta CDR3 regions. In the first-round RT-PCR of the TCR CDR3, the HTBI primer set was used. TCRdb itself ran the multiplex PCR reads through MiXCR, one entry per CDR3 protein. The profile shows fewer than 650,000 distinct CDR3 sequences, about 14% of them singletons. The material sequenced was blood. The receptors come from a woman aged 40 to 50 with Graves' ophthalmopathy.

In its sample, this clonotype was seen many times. CDR3 region: CSARVTYGYTF. For the CDR3, the DNA is TGCAGTGCTAGAGTGACGTATGGCTACACCTTC. The rearrangement links TRBV20-1 to TRBJ1-2; D is uncertain. In germline, CDR1 is DFQATT, CDR2 SNEGSKA (reference sequence). This CDR3 is 11 amino acids long. The V gene lost 1 base and the J gene lost 5 bases, with 5 bases spanning the gap.

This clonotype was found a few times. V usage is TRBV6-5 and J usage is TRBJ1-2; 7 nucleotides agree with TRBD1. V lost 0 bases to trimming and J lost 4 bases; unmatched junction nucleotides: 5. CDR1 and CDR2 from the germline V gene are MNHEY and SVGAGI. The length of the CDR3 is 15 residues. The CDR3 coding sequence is TGTGCCAGCAGTTACTCTGGAGGGGGCACCTATGGCTACACCTTC. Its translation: CASSYSGGGTYGYTF.

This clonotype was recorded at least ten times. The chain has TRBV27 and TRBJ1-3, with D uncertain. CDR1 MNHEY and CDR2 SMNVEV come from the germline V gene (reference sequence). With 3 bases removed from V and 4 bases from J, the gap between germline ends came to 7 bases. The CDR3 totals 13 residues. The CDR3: CASSLGRGNTIYF. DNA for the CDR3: TGTGCCAGCAGTTTGGGCAGAGGAAACACCATATATTTT.

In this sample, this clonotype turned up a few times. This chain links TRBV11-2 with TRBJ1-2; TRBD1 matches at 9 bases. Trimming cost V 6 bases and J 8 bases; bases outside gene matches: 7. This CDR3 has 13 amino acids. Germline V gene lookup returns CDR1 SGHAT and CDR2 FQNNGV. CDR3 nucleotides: TGTGCCAGCAGTTTACAGGGGGCGAAAGGCTACACCTTC. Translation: CASSLQGAKGYTF.

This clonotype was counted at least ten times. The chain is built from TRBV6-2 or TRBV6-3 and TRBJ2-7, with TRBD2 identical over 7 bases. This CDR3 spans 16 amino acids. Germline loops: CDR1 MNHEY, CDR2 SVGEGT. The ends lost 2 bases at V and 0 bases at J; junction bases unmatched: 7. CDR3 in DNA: TGTGCCAGCAGTTACCCACTAGCGTACCCCTCCTACGAGCAGTACTTC. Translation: CASSYPLAYPSYEQYF.

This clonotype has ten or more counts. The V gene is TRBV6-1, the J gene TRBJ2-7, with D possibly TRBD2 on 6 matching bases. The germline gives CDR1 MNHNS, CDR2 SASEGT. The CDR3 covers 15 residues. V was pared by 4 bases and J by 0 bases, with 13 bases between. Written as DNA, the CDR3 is TGTGCCAGCAGTGCTAATAGCGGAGTCTCCTACGAGCAGTACTTC. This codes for CASSANSGVSYEQYF.

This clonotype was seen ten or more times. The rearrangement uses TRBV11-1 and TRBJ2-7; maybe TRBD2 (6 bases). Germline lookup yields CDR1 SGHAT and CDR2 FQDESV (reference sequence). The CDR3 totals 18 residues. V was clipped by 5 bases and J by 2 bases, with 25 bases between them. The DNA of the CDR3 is TGTGCCAGCAGCACATCGAACAATCCGGGACTGGCGGCCTACGAGCAGTACTTC. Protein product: CASSTSNNPGLAAYEQYF.

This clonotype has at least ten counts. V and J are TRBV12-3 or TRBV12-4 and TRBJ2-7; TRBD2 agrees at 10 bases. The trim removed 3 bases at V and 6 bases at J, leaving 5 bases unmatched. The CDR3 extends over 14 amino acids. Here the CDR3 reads CASSFNSGRREQYF. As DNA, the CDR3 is TGTGCCAGCAGTTTCAATAGCGGGAGGCGCGAGCAGTACTTC.

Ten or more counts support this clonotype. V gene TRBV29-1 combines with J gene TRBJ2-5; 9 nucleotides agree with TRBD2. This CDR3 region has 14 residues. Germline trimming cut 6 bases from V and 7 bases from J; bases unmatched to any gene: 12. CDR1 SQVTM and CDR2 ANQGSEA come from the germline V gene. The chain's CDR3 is CSVPVGPTSGTQYF. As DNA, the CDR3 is TGCAGCGTCCCTGTGGGGCCGACTAGCGGGACCCAGTACTTC.

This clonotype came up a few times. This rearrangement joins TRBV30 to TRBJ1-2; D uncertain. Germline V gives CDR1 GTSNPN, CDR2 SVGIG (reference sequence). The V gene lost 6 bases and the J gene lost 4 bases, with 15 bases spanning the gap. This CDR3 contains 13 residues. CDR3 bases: TGTGCCTGCCCTACATTTTGGGGCTATGGCTACACCTTC. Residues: CACPTFWGYGYTF.

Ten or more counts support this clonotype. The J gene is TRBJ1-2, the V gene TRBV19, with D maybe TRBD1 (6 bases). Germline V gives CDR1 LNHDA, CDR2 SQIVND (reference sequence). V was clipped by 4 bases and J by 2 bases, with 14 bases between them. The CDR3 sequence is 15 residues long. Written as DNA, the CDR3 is TGTGCCAGTAGTAGAACGGTACAGGGCAACTATGGCTACACCTTC. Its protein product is CASSRTVQGNYGYTF.

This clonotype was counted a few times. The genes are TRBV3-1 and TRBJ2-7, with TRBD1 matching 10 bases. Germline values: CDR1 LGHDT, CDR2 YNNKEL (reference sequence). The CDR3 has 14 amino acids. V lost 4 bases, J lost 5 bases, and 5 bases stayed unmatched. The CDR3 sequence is CASSRTGQGNEQYF. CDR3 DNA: TGTGCCAGCAGCCGAACGGGACAGGGGAACGAGCAGTACTTC.

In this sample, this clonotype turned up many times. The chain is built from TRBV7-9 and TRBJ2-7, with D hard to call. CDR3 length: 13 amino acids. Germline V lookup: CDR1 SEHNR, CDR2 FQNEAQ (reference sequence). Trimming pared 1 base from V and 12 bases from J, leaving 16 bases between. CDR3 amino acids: CASSLGTAAGRYF. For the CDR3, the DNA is TGTGCCAGCAGCTTAGGAACCGCGGCAGGTCGGTACTTC.

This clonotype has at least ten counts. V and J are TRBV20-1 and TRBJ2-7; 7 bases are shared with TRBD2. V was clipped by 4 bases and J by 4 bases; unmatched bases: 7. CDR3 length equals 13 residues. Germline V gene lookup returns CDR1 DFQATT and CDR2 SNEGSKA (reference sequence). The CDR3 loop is CSATPRELYEQYF. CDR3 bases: TGCAGTGCTACACCGCGGGAGTTATACGAGCAGTACTTC.

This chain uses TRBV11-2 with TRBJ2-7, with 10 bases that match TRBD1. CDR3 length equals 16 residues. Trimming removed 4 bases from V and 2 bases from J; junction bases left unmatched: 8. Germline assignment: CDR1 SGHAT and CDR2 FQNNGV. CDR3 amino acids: CASSSGQGKGAYEQYF. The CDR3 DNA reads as TGTGCCAGCAGCTCGGGACAGGGGAAAGGAGCCTACGAGCAGTACTTC.

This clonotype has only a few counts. CDR3: CASSLFGDRSTDTQYF. In DNA form, the CDR3 reads TGTGCCAGCAGTTTATTCGGTGACAGGAGCACAGATACGCAGTATTTT. V is TRBV28 and J is TRBJ2-3; TRBD1 might be the D (6 bases). Trimming cost V 1 base and J 0 bases, with 11 bases left between them. Germline CDR1 is MDHEN and CDR2 is SYDVKM. This CDR3 region has 16 residues.

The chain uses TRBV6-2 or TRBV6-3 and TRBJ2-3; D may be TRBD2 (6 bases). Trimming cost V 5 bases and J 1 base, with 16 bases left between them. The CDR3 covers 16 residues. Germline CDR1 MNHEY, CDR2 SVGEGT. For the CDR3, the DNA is TGTGCCAGCAGTAAAACCCCCGGGACTGGCACAGATACGCAGTATTTT. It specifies CASSKTPGTGTDTQYF.

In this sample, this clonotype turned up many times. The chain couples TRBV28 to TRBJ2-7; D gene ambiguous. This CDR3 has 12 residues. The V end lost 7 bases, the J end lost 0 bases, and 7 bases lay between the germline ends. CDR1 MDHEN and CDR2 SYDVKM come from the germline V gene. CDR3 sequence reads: CASTPSSYEQYF. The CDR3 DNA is TGTGCCAGCACCCCGAGCTCCTACGAGCAGTACTTC.

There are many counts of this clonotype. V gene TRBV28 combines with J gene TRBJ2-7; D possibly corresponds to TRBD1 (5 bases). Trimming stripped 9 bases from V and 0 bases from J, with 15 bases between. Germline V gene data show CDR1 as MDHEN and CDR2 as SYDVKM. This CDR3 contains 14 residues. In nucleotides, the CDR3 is TGTGCCAGTCATAGGGGTGCCCTCTCCTACGAGCAGTACTTC. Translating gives CASHRGALSYEQYF.